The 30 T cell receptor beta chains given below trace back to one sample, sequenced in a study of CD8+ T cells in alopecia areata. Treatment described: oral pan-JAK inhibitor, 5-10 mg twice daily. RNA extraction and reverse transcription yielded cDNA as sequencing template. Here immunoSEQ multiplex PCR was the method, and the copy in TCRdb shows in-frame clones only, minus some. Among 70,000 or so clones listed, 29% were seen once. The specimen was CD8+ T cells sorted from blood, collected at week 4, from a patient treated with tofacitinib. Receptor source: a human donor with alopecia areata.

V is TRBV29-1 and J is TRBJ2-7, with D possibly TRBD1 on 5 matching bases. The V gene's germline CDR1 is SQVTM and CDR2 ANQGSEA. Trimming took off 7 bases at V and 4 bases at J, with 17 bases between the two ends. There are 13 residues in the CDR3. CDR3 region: CSAAEDNQYEQYF. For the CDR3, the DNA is TGCAGCGCTGCTGAGGACAACCAATACGAGCAGTACTTC.

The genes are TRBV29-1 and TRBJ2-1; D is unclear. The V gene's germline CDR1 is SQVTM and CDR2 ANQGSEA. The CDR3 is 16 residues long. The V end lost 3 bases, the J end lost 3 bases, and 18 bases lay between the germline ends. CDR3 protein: CSVDEARAVHYNEQFF. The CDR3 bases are TGCAGCGTTGATGAGGCTAGGGCGGTACACTACAATGAGCAGTTCTTC.

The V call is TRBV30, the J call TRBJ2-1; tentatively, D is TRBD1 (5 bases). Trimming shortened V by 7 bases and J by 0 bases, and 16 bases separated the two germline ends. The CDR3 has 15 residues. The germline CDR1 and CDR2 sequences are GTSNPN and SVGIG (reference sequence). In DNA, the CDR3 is TGTGCCTTTCATGGACACCTGAGCTCCTACAATGAGCAGTTCTTC. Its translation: CAFHGHLSSYNEQFF.

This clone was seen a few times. The CDR3 loop is CASSAESGLAYEQYF. DNA for the CDR3: TGTGCCAGCAGCGCGGAATCGGGACTCGCCTACGAGCAGTACTTC. This sequence joins TRBV9 and TRBJ2-7; perhaps TRBD2 as D (6 bases). This CDR3 has 15 residues. V lost 3 bases and J lost 2, with 15 bases in between. Germline V CDR1 and CDR2: SGDLS, YYNGEE.

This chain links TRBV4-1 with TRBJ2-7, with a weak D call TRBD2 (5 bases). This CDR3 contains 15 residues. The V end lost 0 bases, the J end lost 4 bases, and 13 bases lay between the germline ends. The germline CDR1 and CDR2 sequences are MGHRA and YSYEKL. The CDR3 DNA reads TGCGCCAGCAGCCAAGAGGGTACTAGTAGTTACGAGCAGTACTTC. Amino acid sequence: CASSQEGTSSYEQYF.

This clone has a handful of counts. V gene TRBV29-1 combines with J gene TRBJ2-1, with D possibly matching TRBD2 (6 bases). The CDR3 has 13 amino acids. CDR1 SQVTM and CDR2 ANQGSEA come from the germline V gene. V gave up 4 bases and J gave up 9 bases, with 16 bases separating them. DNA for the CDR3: TGCAGCGTTGCCCCCCGGGGGTTAAGTGAGCAGTTCTTC. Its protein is CSVAPRGLSEQFF.

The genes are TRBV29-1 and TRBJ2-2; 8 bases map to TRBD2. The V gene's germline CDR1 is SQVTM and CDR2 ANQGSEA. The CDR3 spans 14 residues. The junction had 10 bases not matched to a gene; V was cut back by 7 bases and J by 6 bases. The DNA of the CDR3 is TGCAGCGGTGGCCCGGGACTAGTTTCCGGGGAGCTGTTTTTT. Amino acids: CSGGPGLVSGELFF.

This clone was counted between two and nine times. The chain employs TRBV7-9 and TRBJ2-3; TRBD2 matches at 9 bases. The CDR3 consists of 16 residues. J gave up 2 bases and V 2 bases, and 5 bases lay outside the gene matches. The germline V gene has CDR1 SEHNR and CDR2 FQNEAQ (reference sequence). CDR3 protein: CASSLRVAGATDTQYF. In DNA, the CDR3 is TGTGCCAGCAGCTTAAGGGTAGCGGGAGCCACAGATACGCAGTATTTT.

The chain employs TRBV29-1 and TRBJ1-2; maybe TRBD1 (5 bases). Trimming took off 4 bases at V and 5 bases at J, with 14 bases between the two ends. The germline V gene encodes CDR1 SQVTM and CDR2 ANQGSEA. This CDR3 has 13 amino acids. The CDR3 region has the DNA TGCAGCGTTGTTTTGACAGAGATATATGGCTACACCTTC. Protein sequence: CSVVLTEIYGYTF. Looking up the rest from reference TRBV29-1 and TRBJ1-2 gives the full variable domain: SAVISQKPSRDICQRGTSLTIQCQVDSQVTMMFWYRQQPGQSLTLIATANQGSEATYESGFVIDKFPISRPNLTFSTLTVSNMSPEDSSIYLCSVVLTEIYGYTFGSGTRLTVV.

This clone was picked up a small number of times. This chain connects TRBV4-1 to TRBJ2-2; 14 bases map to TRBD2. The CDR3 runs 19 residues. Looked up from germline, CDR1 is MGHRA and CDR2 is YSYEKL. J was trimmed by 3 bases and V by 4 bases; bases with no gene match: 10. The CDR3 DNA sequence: TGCGCCAGCAGCCGGGGACTAGCGGGAGTGGTACTGGACACCGGGGAGCTGTTTTTT. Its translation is CASSRGLAGVVLDTGELFF.

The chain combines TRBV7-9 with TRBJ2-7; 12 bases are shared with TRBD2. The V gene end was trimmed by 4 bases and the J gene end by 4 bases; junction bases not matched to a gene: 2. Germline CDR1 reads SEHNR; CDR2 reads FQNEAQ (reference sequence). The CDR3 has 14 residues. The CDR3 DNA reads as TGTGCCAGCAGCTCTAGCGGGAGGGGGTACGAGCAGTACTTC. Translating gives CASSSSGRGYEQYF.

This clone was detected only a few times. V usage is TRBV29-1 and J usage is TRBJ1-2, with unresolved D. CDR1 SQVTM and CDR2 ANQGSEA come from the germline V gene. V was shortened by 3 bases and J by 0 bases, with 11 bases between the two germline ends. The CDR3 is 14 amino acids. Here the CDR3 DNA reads TGCAGCGTTGAGAGGGTGGAACCTAACTATGGCTACACCTTC. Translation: CSVERVEPNYGYTF.

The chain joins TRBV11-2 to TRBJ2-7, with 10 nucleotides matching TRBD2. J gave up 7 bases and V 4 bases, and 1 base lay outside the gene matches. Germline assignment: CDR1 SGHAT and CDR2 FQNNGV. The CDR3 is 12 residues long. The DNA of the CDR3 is TGTGCCAGCAGCTGGACTAGCGGAGAGCAGTACTTC. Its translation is CASSWTSGEQYF. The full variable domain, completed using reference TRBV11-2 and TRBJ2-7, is EAGVAQSPRYKIIEKRQSVAFWCNPISGHATLYWYQQILGQGPKLLIQFQNNGVVDDSQLPKDRFSAERLKGVDSTLKIQPAKLEDSAVYLCASSWTSGEQYFGPGTRLTVT.

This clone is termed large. The CDR3 DNA sequence: TGCGCCAGCAGCCAAGGGGCTAGCGGGACAGACAATGAGCAGTTCTTC. Protein sequence: CASSQGASGTDNEQFF. The chain combines TRBV4-1 with TRBJ2-1; 9 bases match TRBD2. The CDR3 contains 16 residues. Looked up from germline, CDR1 is MGHRA and CDR2 is YSYEKL. Unmatched junction bases numbered 6, after V lost 1 base and J lost 5 bases.

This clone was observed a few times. The CDR3 bases are TGTGCCAGCAGTTCCCTTGGGGGGAATCAGCCCCAGCATTTT. It translates to CASSSLGGNQPQHF. The chain recombines TRBV6-5 with TRBJ1-5, with D possibly being TRBD1 (5 bases). CDR3 length equals 14 residues. V lost 4 bases to trimming and J lost 4 bases, with 11 bases between them. Germline V lookup: CDR1 MNHEY, CDR2 SVGAGI.

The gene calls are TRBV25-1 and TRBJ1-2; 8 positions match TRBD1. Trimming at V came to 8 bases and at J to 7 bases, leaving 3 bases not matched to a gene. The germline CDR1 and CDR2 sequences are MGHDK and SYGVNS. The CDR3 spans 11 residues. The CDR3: CASGQGGGYTF. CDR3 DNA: TGTGCCAGCGGACAGGGAGGTGGCTACACCTTC.

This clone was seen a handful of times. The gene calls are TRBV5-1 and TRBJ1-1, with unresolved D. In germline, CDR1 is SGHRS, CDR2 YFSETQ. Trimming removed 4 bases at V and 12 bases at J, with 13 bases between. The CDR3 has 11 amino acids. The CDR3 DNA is TGCGCCAGCAGCACAACCACCGGGACTTTCTTT. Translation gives CASSTTTGTFF.

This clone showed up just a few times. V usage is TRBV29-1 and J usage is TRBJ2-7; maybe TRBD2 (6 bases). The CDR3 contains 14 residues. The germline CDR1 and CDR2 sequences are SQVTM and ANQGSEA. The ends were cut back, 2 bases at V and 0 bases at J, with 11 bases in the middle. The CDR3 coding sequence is TGCAGCGTTGAATCGCGGGACCCCTCCTACGAGCAGTACTTC. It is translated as CSVESRDPSYEQYF.

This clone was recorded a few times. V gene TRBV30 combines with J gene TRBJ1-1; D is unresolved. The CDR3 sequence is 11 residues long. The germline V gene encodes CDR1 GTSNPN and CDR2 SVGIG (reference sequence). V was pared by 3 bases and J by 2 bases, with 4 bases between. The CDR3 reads CAWSLNTEAFF. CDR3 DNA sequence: TGTGCCTGGAGCCTTAACACTGAAGCTTTCTTT.

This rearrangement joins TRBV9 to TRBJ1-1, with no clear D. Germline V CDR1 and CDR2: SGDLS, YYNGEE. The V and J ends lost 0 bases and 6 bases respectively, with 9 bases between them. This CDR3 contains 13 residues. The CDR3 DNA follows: TGTGCCAGCAGCGTAGCTCCGAGGGCTGAAGCTTTCTTT. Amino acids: CASSVAPRAEAFF.

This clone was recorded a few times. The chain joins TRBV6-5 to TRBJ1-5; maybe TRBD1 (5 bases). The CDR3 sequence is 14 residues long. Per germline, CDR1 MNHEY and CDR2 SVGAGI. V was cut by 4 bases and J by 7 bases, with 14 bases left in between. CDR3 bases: TGTGCCAGCAGTTTCTCCGGGGGAGGCCAGCCCCAGCATTTT. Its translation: CASSFSGGGQPQHF.

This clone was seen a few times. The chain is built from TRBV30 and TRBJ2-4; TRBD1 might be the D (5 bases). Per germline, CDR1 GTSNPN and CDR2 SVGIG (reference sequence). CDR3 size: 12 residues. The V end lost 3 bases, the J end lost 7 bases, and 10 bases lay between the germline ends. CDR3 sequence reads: CAWRGLANIQYF. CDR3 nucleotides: TGTGCCTGGAGGGGGCTGGCTAACATTCAGTACTTC.

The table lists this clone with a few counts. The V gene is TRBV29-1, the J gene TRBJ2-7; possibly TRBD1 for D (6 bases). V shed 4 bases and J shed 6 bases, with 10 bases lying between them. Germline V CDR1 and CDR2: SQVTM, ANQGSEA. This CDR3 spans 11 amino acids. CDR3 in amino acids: CSVVGAGEQYF. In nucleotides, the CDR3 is TGCAGCGTTGTGGGGGCTGGCGAGCAGTACTTC.

The CDR3 DNA reads as TGTGCCAGCAGGTCCGGGACTAGCGGGGAGACCCAGTACTTC. As protein: CASRSGTSGETQYF. The V gene is TRBV6-5, the J gene TRBJ2-5, with TRBD2 identical over 12 bases. This CDR3 is built from 14 residues. With 6 bases clipped from V and 5 bases from J, the junction kept 4 bases outside the gene matches. Germline loops: CDR1 MNHEY, CDR2 SVGAGI.

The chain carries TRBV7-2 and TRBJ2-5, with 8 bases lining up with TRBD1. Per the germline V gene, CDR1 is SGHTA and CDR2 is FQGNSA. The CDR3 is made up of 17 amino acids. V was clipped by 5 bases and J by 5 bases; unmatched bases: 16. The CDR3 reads CASSHGLSRGLLETQYF. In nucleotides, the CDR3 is TGTGCCAGCAGCCACGGACTAAGCAGGGGGCTTCTGGAGACCCAGTACTTC. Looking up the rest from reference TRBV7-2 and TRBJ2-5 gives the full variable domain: GAGVSQSPSNKVTEKGKDVELRCDPISGHTALYWYRQSLGQGLEFLIYFQGNSAPDKSGLPSDRFSAERTGGSVSTLTIQRTQQEDSAVYLCASSHGLSRGLLETQYFGPGTRLLVL.

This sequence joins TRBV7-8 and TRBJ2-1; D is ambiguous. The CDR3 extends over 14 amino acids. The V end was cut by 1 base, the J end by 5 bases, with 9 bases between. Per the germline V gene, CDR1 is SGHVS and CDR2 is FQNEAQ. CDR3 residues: CASSLGVGDNEQFF. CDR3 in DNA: TGTGCCAGCAGCTTAGGCGTGGGTGACAATGAGCAGTTCTTC.

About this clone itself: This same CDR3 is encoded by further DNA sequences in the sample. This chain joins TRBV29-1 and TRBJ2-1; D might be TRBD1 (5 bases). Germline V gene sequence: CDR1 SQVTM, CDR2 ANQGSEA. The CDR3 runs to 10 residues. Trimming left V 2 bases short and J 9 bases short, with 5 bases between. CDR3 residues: CSVERGEQFF. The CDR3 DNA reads TGCAGCGTTGAAAGGGGTGAGCAGTTCTTC.

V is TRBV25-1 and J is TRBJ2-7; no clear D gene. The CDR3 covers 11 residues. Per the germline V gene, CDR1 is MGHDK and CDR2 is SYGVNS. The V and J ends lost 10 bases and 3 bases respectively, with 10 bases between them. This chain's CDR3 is CATSENYEQYF. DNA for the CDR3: TGTGCCACTTCAGAGAACTACGAGCAGTACTTC.

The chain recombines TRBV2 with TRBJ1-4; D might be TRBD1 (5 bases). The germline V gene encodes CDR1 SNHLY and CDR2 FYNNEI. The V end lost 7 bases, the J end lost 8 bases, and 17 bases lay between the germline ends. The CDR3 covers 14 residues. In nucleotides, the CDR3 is TGTGCCAGCATGTTCGAGGGGCGTGTGGAAAAACTGTTTTTT. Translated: CASMFEGRVEKLFF.

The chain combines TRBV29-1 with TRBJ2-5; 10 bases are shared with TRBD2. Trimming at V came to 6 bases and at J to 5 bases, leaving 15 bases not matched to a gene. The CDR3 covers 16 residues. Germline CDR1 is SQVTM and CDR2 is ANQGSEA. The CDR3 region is CSVVPWLAGEGETQYF. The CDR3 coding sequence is TGCAGCGTGGTCCCCTGGCTAGCGGGAGAGGGGGAGACCCAGTACTTC.